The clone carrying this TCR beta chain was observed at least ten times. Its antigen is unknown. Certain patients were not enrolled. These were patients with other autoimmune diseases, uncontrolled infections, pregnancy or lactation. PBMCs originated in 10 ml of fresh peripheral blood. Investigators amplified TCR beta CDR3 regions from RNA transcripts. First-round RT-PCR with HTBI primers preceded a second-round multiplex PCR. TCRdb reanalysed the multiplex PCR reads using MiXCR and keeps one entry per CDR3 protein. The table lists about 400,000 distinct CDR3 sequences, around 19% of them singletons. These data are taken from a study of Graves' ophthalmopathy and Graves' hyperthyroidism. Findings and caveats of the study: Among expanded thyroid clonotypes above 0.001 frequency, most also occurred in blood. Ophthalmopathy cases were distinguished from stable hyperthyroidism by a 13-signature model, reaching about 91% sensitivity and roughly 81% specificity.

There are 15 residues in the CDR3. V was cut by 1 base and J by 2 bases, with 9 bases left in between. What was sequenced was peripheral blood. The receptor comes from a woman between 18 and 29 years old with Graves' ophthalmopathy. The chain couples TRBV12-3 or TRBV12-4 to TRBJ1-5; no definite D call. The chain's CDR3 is CASSLDGEGNQPQHF. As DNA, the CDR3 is TGTGCCAGCAGTTTAGATGGGGAGGGCAATCAGCCCCAGCATTTT.